The 10 T cell receptor beta chains listed next were all sequenced from one sample in a study of siplizumab effects on memory and regulatory T cells. TCRdb's table, derived via immunoSEQ multiplex PCR, lists solely in-frame clones and lacks some. The sample lists about 52,000 clones, 95% to 97% occurring once. The sequenced sample consisted of naive CD4+ T cells sorted from blood. The source of these receptors is a human donor in good health.

The rearrangement uses TRBV29-1 and TRBJ2-3, with 8 bases matching TRBD1. The V segment lost 1 base and the J segment 4 bases; nucleotides outside the gene matches: 10. This CDR3 comprises 16 residues. CDR1 SQVTM and CDR2 ANQGSEA come from the germline V gene. DNA of the CDR3: TGCAGCGTTGAAGGGTCTGGACAGGGAGTCCCAGATACGCAGTATTTT. It is translated as CSVEGSGQGVPDTQYF.

The gene calls are TRBV7-2 and TRBJ2-5; D is unresolved. Germline V gene sequence: CDR1 SGHTA, CDR2 FQGNSA. V was cut by 3 bases and J by 7 bases, with 15 bases left in between. The CDR3 runs 14 residues. CDR3 region: CASSLGYTFGTQYF. CDR3 sequence (DNA): TGTGCCAGCAGCTTGGGCTATACCTTTGGGACCCAGTACTTC.

This chain links TRBV5-1 with TRBJ1-2, with TRBD1 matching over 10 bases. V shed 0 bases, J shed 4 bases, and the junction held 0 bases outside the gene matches. This CDR3 is 14 amino acids long. CDR1 and CDR2 from the germline V gene are SGHRS and YFSETQ. Here the CDR3 DNA reads TGCGCCAGCAGCTTGGGACAGGGGGCCTATGGCTACACCTTC. Its translation is CASSLGQGAYGYTF.

The chain couples TRBV18 to TRBJ1-2; 7 bases align to TRBD1. CDR3 size: 15 residues. The germline V gene encodes CDR1 KGHSH and CDR2 LQKENI. V dropped 2 bases and J dropped 4; count of bases not matched to a gene: 7. This CDR3 is CASSPFEGAGYGYTF. The DNA for the CDR3 is TGTGCCAGCTCACCATTCGAGGGGGCAGGCTATGGCTACACCTTC.

The genes are TRBV10-3 and TRBJ2-3; 12 bases map to TRBD2. Germline V gene data show CDR1 as ENHRY and CDR2 as SYGVKD. The CDR3 is 15 residues long. J gave up 4 bases and V 2 bases, and 1 base lay outside the gene matches. CDR3 in amino acids: CAISELAGGADTQYF. DNA for the CDR3: TGTGCCATCAGTGAGCTAGCGGGAGGGGCAGATACGCAGTATTTT.

V gene TRBV19 combines with J gene TRBJ1-5, with D possibly matching TRBD1 (6 bases). V was clipped by 5 bases and J by 5 bases, with 16 bases between them. The length of the CDR3 is 15 residues. The germline V gene has CDR1 LNHDA and CDR2 SQIVND (reference sequence). Here the CDR3 reads CASSLGGARYQPQHF. The CDR3 DNA follows: TGTGCCAGTAGTTTGGGGGGGGCACGGTATCAGCCCCAGCATTTT.

V usage is TRBV7-6 and J usage is TRBJ2-5; the match to TRBD2 covers 12 bases. Germline V gene data show CDR1 as SGHVS and CDR2 as FNYEAQ. V was pared by 5 bases and J by 4 bases, with 14 bases of the junction left unmatched. The CDR3 has 18 residues. The CDR3 is CASSGHGGASGRGETQYF. In DNA, the CDR3 is TGTGCCAGCAGCGGCCACGGGGGGGCTAGCGGGAGGGGAGAGACCCAGTACTTC.

The chain uses TRBV10-3 and TRBJ1-5; possible D gene TRBD1, 5 bases. Germline V gene lookup returns CDR1 ENHRY and CDR2 SYGVKD. Trimming removed 11 bases from V and 0 bases from J, with 23 bases in between. The CDR3 is 17 amino acids. CDR3 nucleotides: TGTGCCCGGGTGAGATCGCTGGGGCCCAATAGCAATCAGCCCCAGCATTTT. Translating gives CARVRSLGPNSNQPQHF.

The table lists this clone with a few counts. V usage is TRBV2 and J usage is TRBJ1-5; D not resolved. The V end lost 7 bases, the J end lost 3 bases, and 13 bases lay between the germline ends. CDR3 length: 14 residues. Germline CDR1 reads SNHLY; CDR2 reads FYNNEI. The CDR3 loop is CASTRVGYNQPQHF. The CDR3 DNA follows: TGTGCCAGCACCAGAGTGGGATACAATCAGCCCCAGCATTTT.

The V call is TRBV11-2, the J call TRBJ1-5, with 8 bases that match TRBD1. The V segment lost 2 bases and the J segment 4 bases; nucleotides outside the gene matches: 4. Per germline, CDR1 SGHAT and CDR2 FQNNGV. The CDR3 consists of 15 residues. This CDR3 is CASSLQGARNQPQHF. DNA for the CDR3: TGTGCCAGCAGCTTACAGGGGGCGCGTAATCAGCCCCAGCATTTT.